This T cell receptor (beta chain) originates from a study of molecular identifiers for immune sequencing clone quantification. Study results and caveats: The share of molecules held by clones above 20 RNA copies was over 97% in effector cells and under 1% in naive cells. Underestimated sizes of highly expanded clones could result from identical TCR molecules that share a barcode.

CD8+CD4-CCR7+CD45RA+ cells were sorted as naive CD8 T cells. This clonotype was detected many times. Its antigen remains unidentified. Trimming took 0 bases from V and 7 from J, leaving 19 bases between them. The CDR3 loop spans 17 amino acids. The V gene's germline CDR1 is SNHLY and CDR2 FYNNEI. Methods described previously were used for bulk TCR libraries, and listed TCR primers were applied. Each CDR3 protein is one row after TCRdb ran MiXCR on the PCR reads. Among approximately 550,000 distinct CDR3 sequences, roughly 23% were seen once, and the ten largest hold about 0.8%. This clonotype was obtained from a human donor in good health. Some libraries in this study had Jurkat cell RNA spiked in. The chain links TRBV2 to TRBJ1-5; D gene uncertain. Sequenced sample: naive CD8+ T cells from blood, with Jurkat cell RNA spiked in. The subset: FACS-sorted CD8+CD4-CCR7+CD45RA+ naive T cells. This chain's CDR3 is CASSEAEWAQRNQPQHF. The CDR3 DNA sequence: TGTGCCAGCAGTGAAGCTGAGTGGGCCCAGCGGAACCAGCCCCAGCATTTT.